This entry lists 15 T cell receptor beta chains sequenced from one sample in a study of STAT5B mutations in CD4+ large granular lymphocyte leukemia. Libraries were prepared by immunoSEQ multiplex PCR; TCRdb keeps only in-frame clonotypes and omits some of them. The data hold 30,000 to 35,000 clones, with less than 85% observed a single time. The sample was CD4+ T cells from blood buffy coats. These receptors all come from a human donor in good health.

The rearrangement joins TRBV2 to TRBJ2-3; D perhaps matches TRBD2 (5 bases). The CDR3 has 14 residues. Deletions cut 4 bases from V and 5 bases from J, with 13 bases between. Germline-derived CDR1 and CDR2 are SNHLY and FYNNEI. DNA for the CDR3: TGTGCCAGCAGTGTGCGGGCTGCGGGAGATACGCAGTATTTT. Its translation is CASSVRAAGDTQYF.

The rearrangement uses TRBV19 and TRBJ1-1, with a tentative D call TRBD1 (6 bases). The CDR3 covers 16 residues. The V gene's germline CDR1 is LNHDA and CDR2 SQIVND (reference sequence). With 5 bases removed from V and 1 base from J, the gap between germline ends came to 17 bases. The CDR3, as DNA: TGTGCCAGTAGTCGTTTATACGGGGGGGCGAACACTGAAGCTTTCTTT. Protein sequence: CASSRLYGGANTEAFF.

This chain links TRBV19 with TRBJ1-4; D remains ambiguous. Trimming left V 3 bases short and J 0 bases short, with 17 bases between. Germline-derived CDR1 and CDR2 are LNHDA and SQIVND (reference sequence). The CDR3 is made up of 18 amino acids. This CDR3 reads CASSIGDGISATNEKLFF. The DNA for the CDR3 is TGTGCCAGTAGTATTGGAGACGGAATTTCTGCAACTAATGAAAAACTGTTTTTT.

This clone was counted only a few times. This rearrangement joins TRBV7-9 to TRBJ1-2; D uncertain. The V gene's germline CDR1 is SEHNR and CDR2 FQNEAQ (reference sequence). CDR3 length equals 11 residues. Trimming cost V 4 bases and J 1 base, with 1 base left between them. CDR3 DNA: TGTGCCAGCAGCTATAACTATGGCTACACCTTC. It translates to CASSYNYGYTF.

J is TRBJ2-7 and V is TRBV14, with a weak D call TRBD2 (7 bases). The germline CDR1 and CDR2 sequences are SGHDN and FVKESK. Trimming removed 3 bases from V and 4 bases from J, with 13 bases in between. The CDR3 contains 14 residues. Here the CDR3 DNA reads TGTGCCAGCAGCCAGAGGGGGGGCCGATACGAGCAGTACTTC. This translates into CASSQRGGRYEQYF.

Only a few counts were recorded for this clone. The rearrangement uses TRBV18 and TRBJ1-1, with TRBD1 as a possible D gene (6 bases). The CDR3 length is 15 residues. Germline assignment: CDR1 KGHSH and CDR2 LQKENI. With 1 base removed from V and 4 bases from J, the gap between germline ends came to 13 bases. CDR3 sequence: CASSPLTGGGTEAFF. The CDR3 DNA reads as TGTGCCAGCTCACCACTGACAGGTGGAGGCACTGAAGCTTTCTTT.

For the CDR3, the DNA is TGCGCCAGCAGCGGGGACAGTGGTTTCTACGAGCAGTACTTC. Residues: CASSGDSGFYEQYF. J is TRBJ2-7 and V is TRBV5-1; 7 positions match TRBD1. This CDR3 is built from 14 residues. Per the germline V gene, CDR1 is SGHRS and CDR2 is YFSETQ. The J segment lost 3 bases and the V segment lost 4 bases, leaving 7 bases of the junction unmatched.

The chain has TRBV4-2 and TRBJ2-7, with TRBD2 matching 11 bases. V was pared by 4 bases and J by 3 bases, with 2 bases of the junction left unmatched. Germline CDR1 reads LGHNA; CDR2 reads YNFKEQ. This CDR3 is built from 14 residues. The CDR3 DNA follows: TGTGCCAGCAGCCCTGGGACTAGCGGCTACGAGCAGTACTTC. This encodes CASSPGTSGYEQYF.

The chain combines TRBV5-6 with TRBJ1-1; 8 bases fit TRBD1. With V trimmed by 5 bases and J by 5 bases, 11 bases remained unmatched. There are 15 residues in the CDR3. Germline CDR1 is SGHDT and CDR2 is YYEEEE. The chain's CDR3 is CASSSSPGQATEAFF. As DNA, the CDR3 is TGTGCCAGCAGTTCCTCCCCGGGACAGGCGACTGAAGCTTTCTTT.

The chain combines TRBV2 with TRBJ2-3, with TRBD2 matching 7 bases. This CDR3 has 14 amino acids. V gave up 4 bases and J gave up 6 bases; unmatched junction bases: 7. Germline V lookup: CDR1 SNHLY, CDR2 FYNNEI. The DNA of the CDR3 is TGTGCCAGCAGTGTGGGGAGGGCCGGGGATACGCAGTATTTT. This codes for CASSVGRAGDTQYF.

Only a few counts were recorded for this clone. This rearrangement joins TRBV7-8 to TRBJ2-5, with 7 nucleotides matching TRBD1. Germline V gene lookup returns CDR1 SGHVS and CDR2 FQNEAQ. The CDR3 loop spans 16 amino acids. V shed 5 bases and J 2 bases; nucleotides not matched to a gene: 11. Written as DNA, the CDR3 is TGTGCCAGCAGCCCCCGACAGGGTGTACGGCAAGAGACCCAGTACTTC. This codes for CASSPRQGVRQETQYF.

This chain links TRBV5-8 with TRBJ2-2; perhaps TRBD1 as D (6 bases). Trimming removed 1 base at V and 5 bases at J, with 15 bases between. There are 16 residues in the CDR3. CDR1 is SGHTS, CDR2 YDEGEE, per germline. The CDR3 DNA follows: TGTGCCAGCAGCTTGTCGAACAGGGCTACGACCGGGGAGCTGTTTTTT. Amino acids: CASSLSNRATTGELFF.

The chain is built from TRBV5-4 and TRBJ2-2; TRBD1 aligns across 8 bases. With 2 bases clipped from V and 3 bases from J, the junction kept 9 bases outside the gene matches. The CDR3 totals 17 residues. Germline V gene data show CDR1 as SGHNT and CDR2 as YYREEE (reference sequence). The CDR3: CASSFGGQGGDTGELFF. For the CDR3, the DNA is TGTGCCAGCAGCTTTGGAGGACAGGGTGGGGACACCGGGGAGCTGTTTTTT.

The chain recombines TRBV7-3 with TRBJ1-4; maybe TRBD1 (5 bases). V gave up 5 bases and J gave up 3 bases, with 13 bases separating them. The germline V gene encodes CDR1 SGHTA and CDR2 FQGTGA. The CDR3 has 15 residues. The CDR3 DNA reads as TGTGCCAGCAGCCCAAGGGCAGGGCCTAATGAAAAACTGTTTTTT. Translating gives CASSPRAGPNEKLFF.

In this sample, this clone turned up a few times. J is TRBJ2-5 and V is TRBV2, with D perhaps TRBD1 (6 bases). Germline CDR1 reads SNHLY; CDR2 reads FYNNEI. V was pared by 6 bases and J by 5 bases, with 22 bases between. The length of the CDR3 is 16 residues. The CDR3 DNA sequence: TGTGCCAGCAGGGCTACAGGGACGTTCGGCGGCGAGACCCAGTACTTC. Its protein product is CASRATGTFGGETQYF.